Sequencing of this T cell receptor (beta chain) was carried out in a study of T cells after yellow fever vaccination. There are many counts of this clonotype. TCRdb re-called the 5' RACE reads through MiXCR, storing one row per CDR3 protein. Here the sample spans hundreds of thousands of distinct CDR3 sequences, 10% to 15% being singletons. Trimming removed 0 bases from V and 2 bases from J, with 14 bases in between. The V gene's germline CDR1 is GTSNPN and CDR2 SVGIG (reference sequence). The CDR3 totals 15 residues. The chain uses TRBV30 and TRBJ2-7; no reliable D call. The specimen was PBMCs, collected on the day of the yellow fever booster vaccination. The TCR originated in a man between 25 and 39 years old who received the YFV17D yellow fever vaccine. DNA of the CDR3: TGTGCCTGGAGTGTACATCGGATTGATGCCTACGAGCAGTACTTC. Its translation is CAWSVHRIDAYEQYF.